A selection of T cell receptor beta chains follows, all from one sample in a study of blood T cell repertoires in COVID-19. Clones were sequenced by immunoSEQ multiplex PCR, and TCRdb holds only the in-frame ones, with some missing. This sample carries around 160,000 clones, about 81% of them seen once, and the ten largest clones take 11%. Material: peripheral blood. The receptor source for this set is a human donor in a cohort sampled during active COVID-19. Each CDR3 is given with its conserved first and last residue. D genes are given only for firm matches. For some rows the clone size is stated as once, few or many, or as a class when expanded; others skip it.

>TRBV3-1/TRBV3-2|-|-|TRBJ1-5
TGTGCCAGCGGCAGGGCGTCCAATCAGCCCCAGCATTTT
CASGRASNQPQHF
>TRBV19|-|-|TRBJ2-4
TGTGCCAGTAGTGCGGGGACAGCGAAAGGGGACATTCAGTACTTC
CASSAGTAKGDIQYF
>TRBV30|-|TRBD1|TRBJ1-1
TGTGCCTGGAGAGGGCAGGGGGGCGGCACTGAAGCTTTCTTT
CAWRGQGGGTEAFF
>TRBV6-2/TRBV6-3|-|-|TRBJ2-7
TGTGCCAGCAGTTACTCCCCCCGGGCTAGCAATCCGGAACAGAGCTACGAGCAGTACTTC
CASSYSPRASNPEQSYEQYF
>TRBV6-6|few|TRBD1|TRBJ2-7
TGTGCCAGCAGCCCCATGGACAGGTCCTACGAGCAGTACTTC
CASSPMDRSYEQYF
>TRBV27|-|-|TRBJ1-2
TGTGCCAGCAGTTTTGGGGAGCCCCGTTTCGGGTATGGCTACACCTTC
CASSFGEPRFGYGYTF
>TRBV10-2|-|-|TRBJ2-7
TGCGCCAGCAGTGAGCCCATTCGGGATACCTACGAGCAGTACTTC
CASSEPIRDTYEQYF
>TRBV6-1|-|TRBD2|TRBJ2-1
TGTGCCAGCAGTGAAAGGGGACTAGCGGGGGGCAATGAGCAGTTCTTC
CASSERGLAGGNEQFF
>TRBV6-1|-|TRBD1|TRBJ2-7
TGTGCCAGCAGTGAGGACAGGCGAAGAGGGCCTCTTGGCTACGAGCAGTACTTC
CASSEDRRRGPLGYEQYF
>TRBV14|-|-|TRBJ1-3
TGTGCCAGCAGCCCCTCCCGGGGCACCATATATTTT
CASSPSRGTIYF
>TRBV6-2/TRBV6-3|-|TRBD2|TRBJ2-7
TGTGCCAGCAGTTACTCTCGACTAGCGGGGGGCTACGAGCAGTACTTC
CASSYSRLAGGYEQYF
>TRBV2|-|-|TRBJ2-5
TGTGCCAGCAGTGAAGCGCGAGGGCCCCAAGAGACCCAGTACTTC
CASSEARGPQETQYF
>TRBV30|-|-|TRBJ2-7
TGTGCCTGGCAAGGGGATAGCTACGAGCAGTACTTC
CAWQGDSYEQYF
>TRBV28|-|TRBD2|TRBJ2-2
TGTGCCAGCAGCCCTGCGAGACTAGCGGGGGGGTCCACCGGGGAGCTGTTTTTT
CASSPARLAGGSTGELFF
>TRBV7-2|few|TRBD1|TRBJ1-2
TGTGCCAGCAGCTTAGCCGGGACAGGGGTCCAGTATGGCTACACCTTC
CASSLAGTGVQYGYTF
>TRBV5-8|-|TRBD1|TRBJ2-1
TGTGCCAGCAGCCCGCCTGCGGGACAGGGATACAATGAGCAGTTCTTC
CASSPPAGQGYNEQFF
>TRBV30|-|-|TRBJ1-2
TGTGCCTGGAGAACTACGATGTGGGGGCTTGAAGGCTACACCTTC
CAWRTTMWGLEGYTF
>TRBV19|-|-|TRBJ1-2
TGTGCCAGTAGTATCGTATTAGGGGCCGCCCCCTATGGCTACACCTTC
CASSIVLGAAPYGYTF
>TRBV11-3|once|TRBD1|TRBJ2-1
TGTGCCAGCAGTGTAGGAACAGGGGACTACAATGAGCAGTTCTTC
CASSVGTGDYNEQFF
>TRBV27|-|TRBD2|TRBJ2-3
TGTGCCAGCAGTCCCCTAGCGGGGGAACGAGATACGCAGTATTTT
CASSPLAGERDTQYF
>TRBV27|-|-|TRBJ1-5
TGTGCCAGCCAACAGGGAATCAATCAGCCCCAGCATTTT
CASQQGINQPQHF
>TRBV19|-|-|TRBJ2-6
TGTGCCAGTAGGGACAGAGCCTCTGGGGCCAACGTCCTGACTTTC
CASRDRASGANVLTF
>TRBV7-8|few|-|TRBJ2-3
TGTGCCAGCAGCTCACGGTCCGGAGATACGCAGTATTTT
CASSSRSGDTQYF
>TRBV9|-|-|TRBJ2-2
TGTGCCAGCAGCGTAGCTTTCCAGACCGGGGAGCTGTTTTTT
CASSVAFQTGELFF
>TRBV9|-|-|TRBJ1-3
TGTGCCAGCAGCGTTACAGGGCTGCCATACTCTGGAAACACCATATATTTT
CASSVTGLPYSGNTIYF
>TRBV3-1/TRBV3-2|-|-|TRBJ2-3
TGTGCCAGCAGCCCTATCCCCGGGGGTACAGATACGCAGTATTTT
CASSPIPGGTDTQYF
>TRBV5-1|-|TRBD2|TRBJ2-3
TGCGCCAGCAGCTTGGCCAAAACTAGCGGGACCGCCGGAATGGCAGATACGCAGTATTTT
CASSLAKTSGTAGMADTQYF
>TRBV6-5|-|-|TRBJ2-7
TGTGCCAGCAGTTACTCGTTCCAGGGGAACTACGAGCAGTACTTC
CASSYSFQGNYEQYF
>TRBV30|once|-|TRBJ2-7
TGTGCCTGGAGTGTAATACTACACTACGAGCAGTACTTC
CAWSVILHYEQYF
>TRBV28|-|-|TRBJ2-1
TGTGCCAGCAGTTTGTCGGGGGAATACAATGAGCAGTTCTTC
CASSLSGEYNEQFF
>TRBV7-2|-|TRBD1|TRBJ1-6
TGTGCCAGCAGATTCTCCGGGACAGAGGCCTCACCCCTCCACTTT
CASRFSGTEASPLHF
>TRBV6-4|few|-|TRBJ2-7
TGTGCCAGCAGGCAGGGGAACACCTACGAGCAGTACTTC
CASRQGNTYEQYF